This T cell receptor beta chain originates from a study of T cell clonality in common variable immunodeficiency. Study conclusions and caveats: CVID subjects showed higher TCRbeta clonality than healthy controls. CVID patient heterogeneity limited repertoire-clinical complication correlations.

Germline lookup yields CDR1 SGHVS and CDR2 FNYEAQ. The CDR3 runs to 14 residues. Trimming took off 2 bases at V and 6 bases at J, with 13 bases between the two ends. TCRdb keeps only in-frame clones here, not all; method: immunoSEQ multiplex PCR. Sampling found some 42,000 clones, none seen once. On this clone itself: Its antigen is still unknown. The read ends 3 residues before the CDR3 terminus; that terminus is restored from the germline J gene.

The sample taken for sequencing was peripheral blood mononuclear cells. The J gene is TRBJ2-5, the V gene TRBV7-6; no clear D gene. The clonotype originates from a person aged 18 to 75 in good health. The CDR3 sequence: CASSLNTGTQTQYF. Incomplete CDR3 DNA: TGTGCCAGCAGCTTAAATACCGGTACTCAGACC.